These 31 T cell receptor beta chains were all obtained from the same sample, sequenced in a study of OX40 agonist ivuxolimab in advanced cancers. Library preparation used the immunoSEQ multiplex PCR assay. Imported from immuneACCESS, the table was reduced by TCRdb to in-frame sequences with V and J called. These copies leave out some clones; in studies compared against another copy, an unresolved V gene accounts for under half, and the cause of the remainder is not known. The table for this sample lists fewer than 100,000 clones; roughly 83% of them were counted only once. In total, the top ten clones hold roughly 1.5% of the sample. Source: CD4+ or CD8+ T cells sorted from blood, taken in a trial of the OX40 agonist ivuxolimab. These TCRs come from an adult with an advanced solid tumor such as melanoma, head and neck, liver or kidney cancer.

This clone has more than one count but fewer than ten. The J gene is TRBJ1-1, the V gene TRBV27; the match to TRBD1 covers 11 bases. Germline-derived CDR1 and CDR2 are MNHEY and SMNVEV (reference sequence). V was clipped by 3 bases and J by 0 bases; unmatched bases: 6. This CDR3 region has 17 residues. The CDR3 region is CASSFGGTGGLNTEAFF. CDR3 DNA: TGTGCCAGCAGTTTTGGGGGGACAGGGGGTTTGAACACTGAAGCTTTCTTT.

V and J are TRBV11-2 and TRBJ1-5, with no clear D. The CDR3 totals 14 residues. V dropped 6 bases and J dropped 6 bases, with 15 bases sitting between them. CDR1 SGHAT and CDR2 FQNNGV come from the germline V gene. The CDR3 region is CASRKEETGQPQHF. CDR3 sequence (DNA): TGTGCCAGCAGGAAGGAGGAGACGGGTCAGCCCCAGCATTTT.

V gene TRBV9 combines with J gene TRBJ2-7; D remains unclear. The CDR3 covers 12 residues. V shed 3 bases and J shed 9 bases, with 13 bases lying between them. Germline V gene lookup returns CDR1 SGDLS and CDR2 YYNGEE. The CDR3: CASSDPNLRQYF. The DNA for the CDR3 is TGTGCCAGCAGCGACCCGAACCTACGGCAGTACTTC. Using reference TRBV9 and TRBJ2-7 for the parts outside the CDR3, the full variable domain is DSGVTQTPKHLITATGQRVTLRCSPRSGDLSVYWYQQSLDQGLQFLIQYYNGEERAKGNILERFSAQQFPDLHSELNLSSLELGDSALYFCASSDPNLRQYFGPGTRLTVT.

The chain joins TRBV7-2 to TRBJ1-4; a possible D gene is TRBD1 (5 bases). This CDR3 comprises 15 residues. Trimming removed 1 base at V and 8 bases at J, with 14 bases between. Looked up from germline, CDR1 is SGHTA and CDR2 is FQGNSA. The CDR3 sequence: CASSLVAGMGEKLFF. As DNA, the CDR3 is TGTGCCAGCAGCTTAGTGGCAGGGATGGGGGAAAAACTGTTTTTT.

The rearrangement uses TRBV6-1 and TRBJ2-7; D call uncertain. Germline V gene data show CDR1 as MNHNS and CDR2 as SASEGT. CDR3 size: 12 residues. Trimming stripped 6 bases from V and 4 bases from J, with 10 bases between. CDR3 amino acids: CASRPQEYEQYF. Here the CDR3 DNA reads TGTGCCAGCAGACCTCAGGAATACGAGCAGTACTTC.

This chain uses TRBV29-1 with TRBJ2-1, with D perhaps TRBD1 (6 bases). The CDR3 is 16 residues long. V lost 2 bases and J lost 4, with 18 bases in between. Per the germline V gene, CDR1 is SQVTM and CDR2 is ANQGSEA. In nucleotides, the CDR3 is TGCAGCGTTGAAAAATACGGGACACTCATTTACAATGAGCAGTTCTTC. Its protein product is CSVEKYGTLIYNEQFF.

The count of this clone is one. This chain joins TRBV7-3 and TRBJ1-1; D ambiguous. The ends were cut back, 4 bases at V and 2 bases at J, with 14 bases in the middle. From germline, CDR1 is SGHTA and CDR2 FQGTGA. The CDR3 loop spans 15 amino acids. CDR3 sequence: CASSSYGSDNTEAFF. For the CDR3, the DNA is TGTGCCAGCAGCTCGTATGGGTCGGACAACACTGAAGCTTTCTTT.

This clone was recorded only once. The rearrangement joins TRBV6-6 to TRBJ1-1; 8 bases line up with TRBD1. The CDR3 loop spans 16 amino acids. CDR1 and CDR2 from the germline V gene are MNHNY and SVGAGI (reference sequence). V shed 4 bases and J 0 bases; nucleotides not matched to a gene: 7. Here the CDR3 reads CASSSQGGKMNTEAFF. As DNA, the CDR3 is TGTGCCAGCAGTTCACAGGGGGGAAAGATGAACACTGAAGCTTTCTTT.

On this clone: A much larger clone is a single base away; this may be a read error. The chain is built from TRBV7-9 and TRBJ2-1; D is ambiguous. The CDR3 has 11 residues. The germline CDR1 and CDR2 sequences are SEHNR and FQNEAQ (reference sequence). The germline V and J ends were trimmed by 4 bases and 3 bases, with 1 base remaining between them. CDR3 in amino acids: CASSYYNEQFF. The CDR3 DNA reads TGTGCCAGCAGCTACTACAATGAGCAGTTCTTC.

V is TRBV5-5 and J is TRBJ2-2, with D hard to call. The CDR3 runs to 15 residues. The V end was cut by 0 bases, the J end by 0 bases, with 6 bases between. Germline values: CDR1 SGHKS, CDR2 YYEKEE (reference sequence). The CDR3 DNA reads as TGTGCCAGCAGCTTGGACAGAGCGAACACCGGGGAGCTGTTTTTT. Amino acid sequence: CASSLDRANTGELFF.

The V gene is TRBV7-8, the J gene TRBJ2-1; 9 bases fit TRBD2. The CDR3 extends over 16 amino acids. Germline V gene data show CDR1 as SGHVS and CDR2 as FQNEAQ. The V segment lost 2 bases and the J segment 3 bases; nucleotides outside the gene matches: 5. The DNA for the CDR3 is TGTGCCAGCAGCTTAAGCGCGGGAGGGCGCTACAATGAGCAGTTCTTC. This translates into CASSLSAGGRYNEQFF. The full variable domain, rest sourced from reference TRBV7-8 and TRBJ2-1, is GAGVSQSPRYKVAKRGQDVALRCDPISGHVSLFWYQQALGQGPEFLTYFQNEAQLDKSGLPSDRFFAERPEGSVSTLKIQRTQQEDSAVYLCASSLSAGGRYNEQFFGPGTRLTVL.

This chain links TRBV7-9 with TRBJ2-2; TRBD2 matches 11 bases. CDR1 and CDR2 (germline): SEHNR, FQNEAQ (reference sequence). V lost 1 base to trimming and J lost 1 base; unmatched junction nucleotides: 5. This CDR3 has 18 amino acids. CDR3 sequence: CASSLGRLAGGNTGELFF. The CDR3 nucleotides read TGTGCCAGCAGCTTAGGCCGCCTAGCGGGAGGGAACACCGGGGAGCTGTTTTTT. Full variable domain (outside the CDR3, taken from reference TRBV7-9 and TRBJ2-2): DTGVSQNPRHKITKRGQNVTFRCDPISEHNRLYWYRQTLGQGPEFLTYFQNEAQLEKSRLLSDRFSAERPKGSFSTLEIQRTEQGDSAMYLCASSLGRLAGGNTGELFFGEGSRLTVL.

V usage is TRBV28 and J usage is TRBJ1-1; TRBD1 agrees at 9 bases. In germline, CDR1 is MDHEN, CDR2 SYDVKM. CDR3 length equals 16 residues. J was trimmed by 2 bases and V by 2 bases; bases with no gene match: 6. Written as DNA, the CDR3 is TGTGCCAGCAGTTTAGGGACAGGGAATTCCAACACTGAAGCTTTCTTT. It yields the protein CASSLGTGNSNTEAFF.

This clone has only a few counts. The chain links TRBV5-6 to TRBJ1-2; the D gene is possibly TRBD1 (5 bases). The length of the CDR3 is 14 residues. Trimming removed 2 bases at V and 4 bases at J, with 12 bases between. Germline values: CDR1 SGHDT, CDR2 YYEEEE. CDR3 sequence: CASSLGQKIYGYTF. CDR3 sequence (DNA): TGTGCCAGCAGCTTAGGACAAAAAATCTATGGCTACACCTTC.

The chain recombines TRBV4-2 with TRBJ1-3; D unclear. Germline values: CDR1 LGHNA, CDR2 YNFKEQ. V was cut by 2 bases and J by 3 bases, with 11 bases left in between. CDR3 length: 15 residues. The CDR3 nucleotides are TGTGCCAGCAGCCAACCGAGACAATTTGGAAACACCATATATTTT. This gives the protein CASSQPRQFGNTIYF.

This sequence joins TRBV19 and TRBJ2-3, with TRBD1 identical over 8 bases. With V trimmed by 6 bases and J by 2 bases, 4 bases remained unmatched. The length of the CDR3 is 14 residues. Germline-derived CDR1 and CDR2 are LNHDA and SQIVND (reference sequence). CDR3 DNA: TGTGCCAGTAGGTCGGACAGGGCCACAGATACGCAGTATTTT. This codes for CASRSDRATDTQYF.

CDR3 loop: CASSPLYEQYF. The CDR3 nucleotides are TGTGCCAGCAGCCCGTTATACGAGCAGTACTTC. The rearrangement joins TRBV7-9 to TRBJ2-7; no reliable D call. Trimming removed 5 bases from V and 4 bases from J, with 6 bases in between. The CDR3 extends over 11 amino acids. Germline-derived CDR1 and CDR2 are SEHNR and FQNEAQ (reference sequence). The entire variable domain, with the rest obtained from reference TRBV7-9 and TRBJ2-7, is as follows: DTGVSQNPRHKITKRGQNVTFRCDPISEHNRLYWYRQTLGQGPEFLTYFQNEAQLEKSRLLSDRFSAERPKGSFSTLEIQRTEQGDSAMYLCASSPLYEQYFGPGTRLTVT.

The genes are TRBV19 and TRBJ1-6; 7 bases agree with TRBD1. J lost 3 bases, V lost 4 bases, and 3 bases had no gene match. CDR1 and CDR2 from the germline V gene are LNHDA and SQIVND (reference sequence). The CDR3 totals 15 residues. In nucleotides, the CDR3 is TGTGCCAGTAGTAATCAGGGGGGCTATAATTCACCCCTCCACTTT. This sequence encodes CASSNQGGYNSPLHF.

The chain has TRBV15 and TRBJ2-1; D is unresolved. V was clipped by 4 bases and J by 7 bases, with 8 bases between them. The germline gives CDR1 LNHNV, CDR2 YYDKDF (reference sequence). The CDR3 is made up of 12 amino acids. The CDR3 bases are TGTGCCACCAGCACTCTAGGAAATGAGCAGTTCTTC. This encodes CATSTLGNEQFF. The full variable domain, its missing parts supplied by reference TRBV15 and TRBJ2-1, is DAMVIQNPRYQVTQFGKPVTLSCSQTLNHNVMYWYQQKSSQAPKLLFHYYDKDFNNEADTPDNFQSRRPNTSFCFLDIRSPGLGDTAMYLCATSTLGNEQFFGPGTRLTVL.

CDR3 residues: CASSAHTDTQYF. The CDR3 DNA reads as TGTGCCAGCAGCGCTCACACAGATACGCAGTATTTT. The chain employs TRBV9 and TRBJ2-3; D ambiguous. Trimming removed 3 bases from V and 2 bases from J, with 4 bases in between. CDR1 and CDR2 (germline): SGDLS, YYNGEE. The CDR3 totals 12 residues. The full variable domain, in which reference TRBV9 and TRBJ2-3 provide the parts outside the CDR3, is DSGVTQTPKHLITATGQRVTLRCSPRSGDLSVYWYQQSLDQGLQFLIQYYNGEERAKGNILERFSAQQFPDLHSELNLSSLELGDSALYFCASSAHTDTQYFGPGTRLTVL.

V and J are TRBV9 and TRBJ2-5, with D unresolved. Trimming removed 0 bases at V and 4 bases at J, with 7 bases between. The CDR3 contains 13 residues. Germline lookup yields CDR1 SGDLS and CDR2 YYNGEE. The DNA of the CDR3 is TGTGCCAGCAGCGTAGATGCGCGAGAGACCCAGTACTTC. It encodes CASSVDARETQYF.

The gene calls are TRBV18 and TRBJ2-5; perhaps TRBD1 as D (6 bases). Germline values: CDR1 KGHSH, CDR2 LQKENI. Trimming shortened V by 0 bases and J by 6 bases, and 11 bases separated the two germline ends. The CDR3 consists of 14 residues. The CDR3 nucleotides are TGTGCCAGCTCACCACCGGGGGCGGAACAGACCCAGTACTTC. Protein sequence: CASSPPGAEQTQYF.

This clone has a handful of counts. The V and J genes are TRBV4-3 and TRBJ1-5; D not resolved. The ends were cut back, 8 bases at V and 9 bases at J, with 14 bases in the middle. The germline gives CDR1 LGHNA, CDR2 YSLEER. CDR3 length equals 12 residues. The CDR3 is CASSLGPGPQHF. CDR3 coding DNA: TGCGCCAGCTCCCTGGGCCCAGGGCCCCAGCATTTT.

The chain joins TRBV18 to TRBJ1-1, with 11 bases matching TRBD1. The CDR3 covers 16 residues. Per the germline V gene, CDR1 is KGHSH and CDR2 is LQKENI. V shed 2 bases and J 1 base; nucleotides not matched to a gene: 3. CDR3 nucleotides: TGTGCCAGCTCACCAGGACAGGGGGCCTCGAACACTGAAGCTTTCTTT. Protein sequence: CASSPGQGASNTEAFF.

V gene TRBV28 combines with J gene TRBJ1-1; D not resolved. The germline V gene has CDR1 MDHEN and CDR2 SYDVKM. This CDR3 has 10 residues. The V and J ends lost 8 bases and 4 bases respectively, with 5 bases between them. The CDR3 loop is CASRTTEAFF. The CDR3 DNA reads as TGTGCCAGCCGGACCACTGAAGCTTTCTTT.

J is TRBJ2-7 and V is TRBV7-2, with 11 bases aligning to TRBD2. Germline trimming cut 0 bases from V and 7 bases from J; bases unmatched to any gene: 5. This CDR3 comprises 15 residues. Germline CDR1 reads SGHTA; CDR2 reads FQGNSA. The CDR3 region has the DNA TGTGCCAGCAGCTTAGCTAGCGGGAGGGCCGGGGAGCAGTACTTC. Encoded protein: CASSLASGRAGEQYF.

The CDR3 reads CASSPSVGADTQYF. As DNA, the CDR3 is TGTGCCAGCAGCCCGTCGGTGGGGGCAGATACGCAGTATTTT. The J gene is TRBJ2-3, the V gene TRBV11-2; the D gene could be TRBD1 or TRBD2 (5 bases each). The CDR3 is 14 amino acids. The V gene lost 5 bases and the J gene lost 4 bases, with 13 bases spanning the gap. Germline loops: CDR1 SGHAT, CDR2 FQNNGV.

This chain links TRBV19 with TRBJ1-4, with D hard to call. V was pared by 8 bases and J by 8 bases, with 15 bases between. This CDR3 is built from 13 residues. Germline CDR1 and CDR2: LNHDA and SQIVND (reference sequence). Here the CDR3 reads CASGPGRREKLFF. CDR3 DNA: TGTGCCAGTGGCCCGGGGAGGAGAGAAAAACTGTTTTTT.

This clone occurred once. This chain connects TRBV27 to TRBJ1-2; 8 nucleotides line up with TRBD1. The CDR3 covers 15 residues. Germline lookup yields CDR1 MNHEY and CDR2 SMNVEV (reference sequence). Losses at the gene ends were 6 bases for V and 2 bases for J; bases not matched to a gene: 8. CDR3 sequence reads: CASRDYRGFNYGYTF. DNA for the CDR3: TGTGCCAGCAGGGACTACAGGGGGTTCAACTATGGCTACACCTTC.

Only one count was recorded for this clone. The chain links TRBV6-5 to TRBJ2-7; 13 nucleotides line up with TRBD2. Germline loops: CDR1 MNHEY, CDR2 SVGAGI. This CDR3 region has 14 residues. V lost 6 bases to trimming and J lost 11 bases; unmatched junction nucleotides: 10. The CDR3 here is CASRDPGLAGSEYF. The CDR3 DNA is TGTGCCAGCAGGGACCCGGGACTAGCGGGGAGCGAGTACTTC.

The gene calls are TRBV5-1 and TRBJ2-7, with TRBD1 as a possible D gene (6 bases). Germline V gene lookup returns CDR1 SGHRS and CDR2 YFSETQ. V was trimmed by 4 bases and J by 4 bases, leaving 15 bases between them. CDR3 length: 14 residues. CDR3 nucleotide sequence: TGCGCCAGCAGCCCTCATGGACAGACATACGAGCAGTACTTC. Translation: CASSPHGQTYEQYF.